Listed here is a single T cell receptor beta chain. Authors' processing steps: Researchers report that nucleated cell counts were estimated from reference gene primer amplification. The protocol was immunoSEQ multiplex PCR, while the TCRdb copy is restricted to in-frame clones and leaves out a portion. V and J calls plus clone size are reproduced from that table; the DNA served to infer D and trimming. This sample has around 160,000 clones, with approximately 91% found just once. Germline CDR1 is MDHEN and CDR2 is SYDVKM. Trimming removed 5 bases from V and 7 bases from J, with 8 bases in between. The CDR3 contains 11 residues. The sample belongs to a study of blood T cell repertoires in COVID-19. The overall study: The cDNA or gDNA used as material had been derived from T cells, B-cell-depleted T cells, or PBMCs.

The sample taken for sequencing was peripheral blood. This receptor was obtained from a human donor in a cohort sampled during active COVID-19. The rearrangement links TRBV28 to TRBJ1-2; perhaps TRBD1 as D (5 bases). Written as DNA, the CDR3 is TGTGCCAGCAGTCAGGGATTTGGCTACACCTTC. It specifies CASSQGFGYTF.